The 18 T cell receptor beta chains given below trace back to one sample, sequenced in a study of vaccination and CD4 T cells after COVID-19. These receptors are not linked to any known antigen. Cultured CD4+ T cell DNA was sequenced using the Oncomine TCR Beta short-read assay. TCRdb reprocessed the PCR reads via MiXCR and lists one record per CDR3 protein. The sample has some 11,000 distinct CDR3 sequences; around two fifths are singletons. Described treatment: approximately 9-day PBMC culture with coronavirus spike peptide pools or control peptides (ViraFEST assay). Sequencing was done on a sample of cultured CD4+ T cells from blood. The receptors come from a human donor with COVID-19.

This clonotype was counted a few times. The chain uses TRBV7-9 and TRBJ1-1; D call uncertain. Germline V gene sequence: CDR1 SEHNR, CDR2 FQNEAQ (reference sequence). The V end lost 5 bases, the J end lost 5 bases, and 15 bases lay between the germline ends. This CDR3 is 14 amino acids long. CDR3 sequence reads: CASSQEGGRTEAFF. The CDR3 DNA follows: TGTGCCAGCAGCCAAGAGGGAGGGAGGACTGAAGCTTTCTTT.

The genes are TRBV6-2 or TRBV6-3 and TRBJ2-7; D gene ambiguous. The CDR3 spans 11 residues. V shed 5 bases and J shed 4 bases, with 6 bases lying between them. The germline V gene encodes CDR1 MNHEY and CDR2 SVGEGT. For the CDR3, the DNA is TGTGCCAGCAGTCTCCGGTACGAGCAGTACTTC. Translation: CASSLRYEQYF.

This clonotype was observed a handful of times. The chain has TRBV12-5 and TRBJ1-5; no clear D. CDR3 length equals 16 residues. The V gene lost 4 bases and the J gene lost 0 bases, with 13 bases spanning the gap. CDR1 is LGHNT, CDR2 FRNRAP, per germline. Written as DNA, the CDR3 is TGTGCTAGTGGTTCCGGGCCAGTCCATAGCAATCAGCCCCAGCATTTT. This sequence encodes CASGSGPVHSNQPQHF.

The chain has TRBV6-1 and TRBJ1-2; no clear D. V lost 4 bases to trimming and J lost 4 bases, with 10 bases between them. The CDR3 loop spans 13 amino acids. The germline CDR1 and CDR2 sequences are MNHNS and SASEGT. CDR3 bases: TGTGCCAGCAGTGGTGAGGTGCTCTATGGCTACACCTTC. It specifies CASSGEVLYGYTF.

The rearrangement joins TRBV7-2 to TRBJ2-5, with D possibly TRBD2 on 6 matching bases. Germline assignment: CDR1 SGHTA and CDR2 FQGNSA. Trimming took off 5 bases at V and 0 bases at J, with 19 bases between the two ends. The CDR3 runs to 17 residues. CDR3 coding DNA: TGTGCCAGCAGCCCCCGGGGGTGGCAGGGCAACCAAGAGACCCAGTACTTC. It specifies CASSPRGWQGNQETQYF.

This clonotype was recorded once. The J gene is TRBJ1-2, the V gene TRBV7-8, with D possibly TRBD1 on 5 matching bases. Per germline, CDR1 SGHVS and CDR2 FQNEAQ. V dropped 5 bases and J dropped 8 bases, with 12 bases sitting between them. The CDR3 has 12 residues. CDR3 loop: CASSGRQFGYTF. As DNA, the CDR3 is TGTGCCAGCAGCGGGCGACAGTTCGGCTACACCTTC.

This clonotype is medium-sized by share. Here the CDR3 DNA reads TGTGCCAGCGTGGCCACGGGGGGGTTTCAAGAGACCCAGTACTTC. Amino acid sequence: CASVATGGFQETQYF. The chain couples TRBV7-2 to TRBJ2-5; TRBD2 aligns across 8 bases. The length of the CDR3 is 15 residues. The junction had 10 bases not matched to a gene; V was cut back by 8 bases and J by 2 bases. CDR1 and CDR2 (germline): SGHTA, FQGNSA.

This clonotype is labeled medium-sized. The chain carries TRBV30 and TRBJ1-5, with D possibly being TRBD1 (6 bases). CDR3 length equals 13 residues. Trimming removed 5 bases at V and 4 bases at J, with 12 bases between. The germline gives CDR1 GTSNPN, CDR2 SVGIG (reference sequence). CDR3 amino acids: CAWGGQSNQPQHF. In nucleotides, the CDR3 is TGTGCCTGGGGTGGACAGTCAAATCAGCCCCAGCATTTT.

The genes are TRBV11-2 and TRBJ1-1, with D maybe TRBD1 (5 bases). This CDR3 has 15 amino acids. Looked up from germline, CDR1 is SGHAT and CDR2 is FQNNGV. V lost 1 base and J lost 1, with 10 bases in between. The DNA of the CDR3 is TGTGCCAGCAGCTTAGGAGGGGCCCGGAACACTGAAGCTTTCTTT. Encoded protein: CASSLGGARNTEAFF.

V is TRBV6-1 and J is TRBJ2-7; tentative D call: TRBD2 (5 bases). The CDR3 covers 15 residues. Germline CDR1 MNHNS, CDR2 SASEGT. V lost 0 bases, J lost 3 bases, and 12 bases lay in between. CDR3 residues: CASSEARVGVYEQYF. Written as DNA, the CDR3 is TGTGCCAGCAGTGAAGCGAGAGTCGGGGTCTACGAGCAGTACTTC.

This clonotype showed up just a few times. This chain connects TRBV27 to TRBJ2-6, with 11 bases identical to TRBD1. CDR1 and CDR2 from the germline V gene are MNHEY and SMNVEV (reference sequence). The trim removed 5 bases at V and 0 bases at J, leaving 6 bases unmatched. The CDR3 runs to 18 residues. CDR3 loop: CASSPSGTGGSGANVLTF. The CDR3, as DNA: TGTGCCAGCAGTCCATCCGGGACAGGGGGCTCTGGGGCCAACGTCCTGACTTTC.

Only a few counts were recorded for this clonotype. The CDR3 region has the DNA TGTGCCACCAGCGGACCTGGACAGCTATACGAGCAGTACTTC. It is translated as CATSGPGQLYEQYF. The V gene is TRBV15, the J gene TRBJ2-7; tentatively, D is TRBD1 (6 bases). The germline V and J ends were trimmed by 5 bases and 4 bases, with 15 bases remaining between them. The V gene's germline CDR1 is LNHNV and CDR2 YYDKDF (reference sequence). The CDR3 is made up of 14 amino acids.

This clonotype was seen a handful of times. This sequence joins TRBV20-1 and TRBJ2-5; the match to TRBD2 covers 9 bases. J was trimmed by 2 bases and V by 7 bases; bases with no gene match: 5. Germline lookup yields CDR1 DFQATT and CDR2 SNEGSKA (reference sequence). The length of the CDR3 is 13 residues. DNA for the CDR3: TGCAGTGGACTAGCGGCGACACAAGAGACCCAGTACTTC. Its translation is CSGLAATQETQYF.

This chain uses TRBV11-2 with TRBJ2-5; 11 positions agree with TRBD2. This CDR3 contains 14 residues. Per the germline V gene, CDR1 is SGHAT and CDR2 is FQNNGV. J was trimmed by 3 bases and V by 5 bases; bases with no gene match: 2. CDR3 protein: CASSPLAGEETQYF. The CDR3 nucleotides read TGTGCCAGCAGCCCACTAGCGGGGGAAGAGACCCAGTACTTC.

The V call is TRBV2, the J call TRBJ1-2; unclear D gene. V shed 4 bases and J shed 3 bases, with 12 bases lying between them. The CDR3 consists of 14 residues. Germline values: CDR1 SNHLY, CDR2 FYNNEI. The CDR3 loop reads CASSGGRSYYGYTF. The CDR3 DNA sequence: TGTGCCAGCAGTGGAGGGAGATCCTACTATGGCTACACCTTC. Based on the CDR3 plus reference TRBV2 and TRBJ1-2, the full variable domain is EPEVTQTPSHQVTQMGQEVILRCVPISNHLYFYWYRQILGQKVEFLVSFYNNEISEKSEIFDDQFSVERPDGSNFTLKIRSTKLEDSAMYFCASSGGRSYYGYTFGSGTRLTVV.

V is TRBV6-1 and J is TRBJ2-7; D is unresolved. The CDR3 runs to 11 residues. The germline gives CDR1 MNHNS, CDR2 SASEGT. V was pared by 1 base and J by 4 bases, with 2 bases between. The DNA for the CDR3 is TGTGCCAGCAGTGAAGGGTACGAGCAGTACTTC. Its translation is CASSEGYEQYF.

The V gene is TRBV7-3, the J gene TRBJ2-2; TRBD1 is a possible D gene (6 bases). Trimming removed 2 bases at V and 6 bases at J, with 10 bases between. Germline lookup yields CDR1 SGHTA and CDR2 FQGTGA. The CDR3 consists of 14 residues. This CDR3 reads CASSLYQGSGELFF. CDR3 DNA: TGTGCCAGCAGCTTATATCAGGGGTCCGGGGAGCTGTTTTTT.

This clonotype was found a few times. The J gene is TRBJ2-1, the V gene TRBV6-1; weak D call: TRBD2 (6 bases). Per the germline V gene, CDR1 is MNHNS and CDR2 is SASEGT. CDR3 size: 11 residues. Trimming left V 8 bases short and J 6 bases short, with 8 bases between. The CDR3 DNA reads TGTGCCAGCCGGACTACCAATGAGCAGTTCTTC. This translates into CASRTTNEQFF.